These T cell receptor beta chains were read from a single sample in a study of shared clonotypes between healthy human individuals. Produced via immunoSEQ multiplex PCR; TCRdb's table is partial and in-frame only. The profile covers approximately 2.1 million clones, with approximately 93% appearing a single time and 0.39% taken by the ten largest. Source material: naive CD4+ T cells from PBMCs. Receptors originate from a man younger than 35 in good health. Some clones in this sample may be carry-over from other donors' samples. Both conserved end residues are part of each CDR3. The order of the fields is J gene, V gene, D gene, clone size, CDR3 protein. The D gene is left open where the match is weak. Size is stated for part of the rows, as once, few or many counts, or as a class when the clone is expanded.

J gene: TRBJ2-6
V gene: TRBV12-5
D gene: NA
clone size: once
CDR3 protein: CASGFTGGANVLTF

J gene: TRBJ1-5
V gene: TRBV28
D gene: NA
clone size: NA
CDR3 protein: CASSFWGASNQPQHF

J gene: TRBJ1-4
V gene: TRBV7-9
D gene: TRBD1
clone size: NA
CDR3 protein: CASSLLGQGKEKLFF

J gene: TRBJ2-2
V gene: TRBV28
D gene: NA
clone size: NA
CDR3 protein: CASNPSFSGTGELFF

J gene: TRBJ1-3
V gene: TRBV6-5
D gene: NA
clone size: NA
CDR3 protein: CASSYRAISSGNTIYF

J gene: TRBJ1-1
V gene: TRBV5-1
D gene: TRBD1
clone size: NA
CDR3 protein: CASSLQGGNTEAFF

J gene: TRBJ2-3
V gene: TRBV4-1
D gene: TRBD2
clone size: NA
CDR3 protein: CASSQLTSGSVYF

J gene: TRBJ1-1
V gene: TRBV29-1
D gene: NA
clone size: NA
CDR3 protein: CSVCRDKNTEAFF

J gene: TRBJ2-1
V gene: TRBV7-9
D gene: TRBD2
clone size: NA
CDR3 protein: CASSLARLAGPTYNEQFF

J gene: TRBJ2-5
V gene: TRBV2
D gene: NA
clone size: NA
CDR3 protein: CASSYQLAQETQYF

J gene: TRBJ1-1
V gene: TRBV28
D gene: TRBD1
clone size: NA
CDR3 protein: CASSSYDRGGLIF

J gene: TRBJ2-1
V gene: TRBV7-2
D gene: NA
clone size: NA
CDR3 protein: CASSLGVLTYNEQFF

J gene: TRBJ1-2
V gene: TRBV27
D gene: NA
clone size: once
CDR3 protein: CASSLGARDPKTNYGYTF

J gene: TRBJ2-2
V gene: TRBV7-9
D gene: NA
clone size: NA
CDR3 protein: CASSQGGSGELFF

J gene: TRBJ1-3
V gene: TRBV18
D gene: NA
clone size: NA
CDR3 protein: CASSPDRAGNGNTIYF

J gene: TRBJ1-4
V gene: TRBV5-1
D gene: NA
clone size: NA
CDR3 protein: CASRPLGNEKLFF

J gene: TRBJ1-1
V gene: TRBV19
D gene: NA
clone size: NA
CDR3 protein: CASRPSDRNTEAFF

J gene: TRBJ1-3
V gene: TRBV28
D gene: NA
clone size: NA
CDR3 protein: CASSSPTGSFGNTIYF

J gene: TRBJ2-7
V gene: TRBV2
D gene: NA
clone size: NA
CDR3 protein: CASSEEGGQTYEQYF

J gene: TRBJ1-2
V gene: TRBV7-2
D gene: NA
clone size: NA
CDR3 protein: CASSLQGPANYGYTF

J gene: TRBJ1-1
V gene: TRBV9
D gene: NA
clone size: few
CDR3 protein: CASSERLYTEAFF

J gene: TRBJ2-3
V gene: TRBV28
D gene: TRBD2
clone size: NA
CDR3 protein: CASTIPLAGVAGNTQYF

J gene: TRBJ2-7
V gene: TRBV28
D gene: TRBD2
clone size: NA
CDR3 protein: CASSLYSGSGSYEQYF

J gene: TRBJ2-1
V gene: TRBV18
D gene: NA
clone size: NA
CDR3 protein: CASSPLTPAYNEQFF

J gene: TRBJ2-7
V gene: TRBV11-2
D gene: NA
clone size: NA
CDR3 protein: CASSPLRDFHYEQYF

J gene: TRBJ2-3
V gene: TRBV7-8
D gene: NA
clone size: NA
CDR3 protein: CASSSEITPDVRDTQYF